The sequence of this TCR beta chain was determined in a study of T cell repertoires in cytomegalovirus infection. About the study: CMV infection together with matching HLA type was indicated by public TCR beta signatures. Study outcomes and limitations: The response measured ex vivo was dominated by TCR beta clonotypes (HLA-C-restricted and CMV-specific). Based on cumulative public TCR beta family frequency, carriers of CMV plus the relevant HLA were identified.

One entry per CDR3 protein results from TCRdb running MiXCR on the reads. The sample has some 180,000 distinct CDR3 sequences, roughly a fifth seen once. Trimming shortened V by 2 bases and J by 8 bases, and 14 bases separated the two germline ends. Germline lookup yields CDR1 SGHKS and CDR2 YYEKEE (reference sequence). The CDR3 contains 14 residues. This clonotype occurred a few times. Antigen specificity is unknown. V is TRBV5-5 and J is TRBJ2-4; possibly TRBD2 for D (5 bases). The specimen sequenced was PBMCs. The clonotype comes from a human donor in good health (CMV status not recorded). Some clones in this sample may be carry-over from other donors' samples. The CDR3 sequence is CASSLEPWRDIQYF. CDR3 DNA: TGTGCCAGCAGCTTAGAGCCCTGGCGGGACATTCAGTACTTC.